This passage covers 3 T cell receptor beta chains from one sample sequenced in a study of T cells after posttransplantation cyclophosphamide. Busulfan-fludarabine conditioning, marrow transplant, and cyclophosphamide on days +3 and +4 were administered. Here immunoSEQ multiplex PCR was the method, and the copy in TCRdb shows in-frame clones only, minus some. There are about 40,000 clones in the sample; 90% occur only once, and 2% to 2.5% lies in the top ten. The specimen was PBMCs, collected 55 to 70 days after allogeneic stem cell transplant with posttransplant cyclophosphamide. These receptors all stem from a male patient aged 60-69 years who received an allogeneic stem cell transplant from a related donor and was CMV-positive. Part of the T cells may come from the graft donor.

CDR3 protein: CASSLAAVSGNTIYF. DNA of the CDR3: TGCGCCAGCAGCTTGGCCGCGGTTTCTGGAAACACCATATATTTT. The chain joins TRBV5-1 to TRBJ1-3; D remains ambiguous. V lost 0 bases and J lost 1, with 8 bases in between. The CDR3 length is 15 residues. Germline loops: CDR1 SGHRS, CDR2 YFSETQ.

Written as DNA, the CDR3 is TGCAGCGTCAGAAGGGGGACTAATGAAAAACTGTTTTTT. It specifies CSVRRGTNEKLFF. V gene TRBV29-1 combines with J gene TRBJ1-4; tentatively, D is TRBD1 (6 bases). There are 13 residues in the CDR3. The germline CDR1 and CDR2 sequences are SQVTM and ANQGSEA. The V gene lost 6 bases and the J gene lost 2 bases, with 10 bases spanning the gap. Combining the CDR3 with reference TRBV29-1 and TRBJ1-4 gives the whole variable domain SAVISQKPSRDICQRGTSLTIQCQVDSQVTMMFWYRQQPGQSLTLIATANQGSEATYESGFVIDKFPISRPNLTFSTLTVSNMSPEDSSIYLCSVRRGTNEKLFFGSGTQLSVL.

This chain uses TRBV28 with TRBJ1-2; 7 nucleotides line up with TRBD1. This CDR3 spans 14 amino acids. The V gene end was trimmed by 6 bases and the J gene end by 4 bases; junction bases not matched to a gene: 8. Germline V gene sequence: CDR1 MDHEN, CDR2 SYDVKM. The CDR3 DNA reads TGTGCCAGCAGCCCCCTGGGACAGAGCTATGGCTACACCTTC. Amino acids: CASSPLGQSYGYTF.